These 21 T cell receptor beta chains originate from one sample sequenced in a study of blood T cells in healthy people across ages. The second PCR ran 7 to 11 cycles with a sample-barcoded 5' primer and J-beta primers. MiXCR was run by TCRdb on the 5' RACE reads, yielding one entry per CDR3 protein. This table holds about 1 million distinct CDR3 sequences, 40% to 45% found once. Sequenced: blood. Receptors originate from a woman aged 55-69 years in good health.

This clonotype came up a few times. The genes are TRBV9 and TRBJ2-3; 11 nucleotides match TRBD2. Per the germline V gene, CDR1 is SGDLS and CDR2 is YYNGEE. V lost 0 bases to trimming and J lost 2 bases; unmatched junction nucleotides: 5. The CDR3 extends over 17 amino acids. The CDR3 bases are TGTGCCAGCAGCGTAGCCGGGACTAGCGGTTACACAGATACGCAGTATTTT. Translation: CASSVAGTSGYTDTQYF.

The chain recombines TRBV29-1 with TRBJ2-7; D is tentatively TRBD1 or TRBD2 (5 bases each). With 7 bases removed from V and 5 bases from J, the gap between germline ends came to 15 bases. The CDR3 extends over 12 amino acids. Germline V lookup: CDR1 SQVTM, CDR2 ANQGSEA. The CDR3: CSAGDLTNEQYF. The CDR3 nucleotides are TGCAGCGCCGGGGACCTTACTAACGAGCAGTACTTC.

The chain is built from TRBV29-1 and TRBJ1-2; 7 bases are shared with TRBD1. Germline loops: CDR1 SQVTM, CDR2 ANQGSEA. The length of the CDR3 is 12 residues. V dropped 7 bases and J dropped 5; count of bases not matched to a gene: 7. The CDR3 region is CSGTGAQYGYTF. CDR3 DNA sequence: TGCAGCGGCACAGGGGCGCAGTATGGCTACACCTTC.

V and J are TRBV5-1 and TRBJ2-1; D uncertain. Germline CDR1 SGHRS, CDR2 YFSETQ. The V gene lost 2 bases and the J gene lost 4 bases, with 13 bases spanning the gap. There are 15 residues in the CDR3. This CDR3 is CASSLNSFEYNEQFF. The CDR3 nucleotides read TGCGCCAGCAGCTTAAATAGCTTCGAGTACAATGAGCAGTTCTTC.

The chain links TRBV4-1 to TRBJ1-2; 7 positions agree with TRBD1. J lost 6 bases, V lost 4 bases, and 8 bases had no gene match. CDR3 length: 14 residues. CDR1 is MGHRA and CDR2 is YSYEKL in the germline V gene. This chain's CDR3 is CASSPEEGANGYTF. For the CDR3, the DNA is TGCGCCAGCAGCCCGGAGGAGGGGGCGAATGGCTACACCTTC.

The V call is TRBV5-1, the J call TRBJ2-5; 7 bases agree with TRBD2. The last part of the DNA fits TRBJ2-1 better; the J call may be wrong. The CDR3 contains 13 residues. Germline V lookup: CDR1 SGHRS, CDR2 YFSETQ. The CDR3 protein is CASRRGDQETQFF. The CDR3 coding sequence is TGCGCCAGCAGACGGGGGGACCAAGAGACCCAGTTCTTC.

The chain joins TRBV6-5 to TRBJ2-7; possibly TRBD1 for D (5 bases). The V gene's germline CDR1 is MNHEY and CDR2 SVGAGI. CDR3 size: 15 residues. Trimming stripped 6 bases from V and 0 bases from J, with 15 bases between. This chain's CDR3 is CASRMAWGYSYEQYF. The CDR3 bases are TGTGCCAGCAGGATGGCGTGGGGCTACTCCTACGAGCAGTACTTC.

This chain joins TRBV18 and TRBJ2-5, with a weak D call TRBD2 (5 bases). The CDR3 runs 15 residues. In germline, CDR1 is KGHSH, CDR2 LQKENI. Trimming stripped 3 bases from V and 4 bases from J, with 15 bases between. In nucleotides, the CDR3 is TGTGCCAGCTCACCTTACGGGGTAGATCGAGAGACCCAGTACTTC. Its translation is CASSPYGVDRETQYF.

This chain uses TRBV27 with TRBJ2-3, with 7 nucleotides matching TRBD1. This CDR3 comprises 16 residues. Germline values: CDR1 MNHEY, CDR2 SMNVEV (reference sequence). V lost 2 bases, J lost 2 bases, and 7 bases stayed unmatched. CDR3 in DNA: TGTGCCAGCAGTTTAACAGGGGTATCGTTCACAGATACGCAGTATTTT. This codes for CASSLTGVSFTDTQYF.

The chain is built from TRBV7-9 and TRBJ2-7; 10 bases fit TRBD2. The last part of the DNA fits TRBJ2-5 better; the J call may be wrong. Looked up from germline, CDR1 is SEHNR and CDR2 is FQNEAQ (reference sequence). This CDR3 is built from 17 residues. The CDR3: CATSLPTGLAGVETQYF. Here the CDR3 DNA reads TGTGCCACCTCCCTACCGACAGGGCTAGCGGGAGTAGAGACCCAGTACTTC.

In this sample, this clonotype turned up a few times. The J gene is TRBJ2-5, the V gene TRBV20-1, with 9 bases fitting TRBD2. Germline V gene sequence: CDR1 DFQATT, CDR2 SNEGSKA (reference sequence). V gave up 5 bases and J gave up 1 base; unmatched junction bases: 11. This CDR3 has 16 amino acids. The DNA for the CDR3 is TGCAGTGCTGGATTTAGCGGGAGCGCCCTCCAAGAGACCCAGTACTTC. It codes for CSAGFSGSALQETQYF.

The count of this clonotype is one. J is TRBJ2-4 and V is TRBV20-1, with TRBD1 as a possible D gene (6 bases). The J call may be mistaken, given a closer DNA end match to TRBJ2-7. Germline CDR1 is DFQATT and CDR2 is SNEGSKA (reference sequence). This CDR3 is built from 14 residues. The chain's CDR3 is CSATGRGGTYEQYF. The CDR3 bases are TGCAGTGCCACTGGCAGGGGTGGGACCTACGAGCAGTACTTC.

The rearrangement uses TRBV27 and TRBJ2-4; D not resolved. CDR3 length: 15 amino acids. The germline V and J ends were trimmed by 2 bases and 3 bases, with 11 bases remaining between them. CDR1 is MNHEY and CDR2 is SMNVEV in the germline V gene (reference sequence). CDR3 nucleotide sequence: TGTGCCAGCAGTTTAACCCCCCCGAACAAAAACATTCAGTACTTC. This gives the protein CASSLTPPNKNIQYF.

This clonotype showed up just a few times. The rearrangement links TRBV5-1 to TRBJ2-5; no clear D. The CDR3 is made up of 12 amino acids. V lost 0 bases, J lost 11 bases, and 11 bases lay in between. The germline V gene encodes CDR1 SGHRS and CDR2 YFSETQ. The CDR3 here is CASSLGINEQYF. The CDR3 bases are TGCGCCAGCAGCTTGGGGATTAATGAGCAGTACTTC.

This chain joins TRBV12-3 or TRBV12-4 and TRBJ2-3; no clear D gene. Trimming took 5 bases from V and 6 from J, leaving 12 bases between them. The CDR3 consists of 13 residues. CDR3 in DNA: TGTGCCAGCAGTCGTAACATGGCGGATACGCAGTATTTT. It yields the protein CASSRNMADTQYF.

This rearrangement joins TRBV7-8 to TRBJ1-1, with TRBD1 matching 7 bases. CDR3 length equals 16 residues. V gave up 5 bases and J gave up 1 base; unmatched junction bases: 10. From germline, CDR1 is SGHVS and CDR2 FQNEAQ. The CDR3 reads CASSPHRRQGNTEAFF. CDR3 nucleotide sequence: TGTGCCAGCAGCCCCCACCGGCGACAGGGGAACACTGAAGCTTTCTTT.

The rearrangement joins TRBV5-1 to TRBJ2-1; 7 nucleotides align to TRBD2. The CDR3 runs to 14 residues. Looked up from germline, CDR1 is SGHRS and CDR2 is YFSETQ. V lost 5 bases, J lost 4 bases, and 6 bases stayed unmatched. CDR3: CASSLLGGYNEQFF. The CDR3 DNA reads as TGCGCCAGCAGTCTGCTGGGGGGGTACAATGAGCAGTTCTTC.

V and J are TRBV20-1 and TRBJ2-5; tentative D call: TRBD2 (6 bases). Deletions cut 1 base from V and 11 bases from J, with 14 bases between. The germline V gene has CDR1 DFQATT and CDR2 SNEGSKA (reference sequence). The CDR3 has 12 amino acids. The CDR3 here is CSARAESREQYF. The CDR3 DNA follows: TGCAGTGCTAGAGCGGAGTCTCGGGAGCAGTACTTC.

This clonotype was seen a handful of times. This chain joins TRBV5-5 and TRBJ2-3; TRBD2 might be the D (6 bases). Germline CDR1 SGHKS, CDR2 YYEKEE (reference sequence). The CDR3 contains 15 residues. V lost 4 bases, J lost 4 bases, and 16 bases lay in between. The CDR3 DNA reads as TGTGCCAGCAGCAACCCAGCCGGGGGAGCAGATACGCAGTATTTT. This encodes CASSNPAGGADTQYF. Variable domain in full (rest from reference TRBV5-5 and TRBJ2-3): DAGVTQSPTHLIKTRGQQVTLRCSPISGHKSVSWYQQVLGQGPQFIFQYYEKEERGRGNFPDRFSARQFPNYSSELNVNALLLGDSALYLCASSNPAGGADTQYFGPGTRLTVL.

V is TRBV2 and J is TRBJ1-1; D call uncertain. Germline CDR1 is SNHLY and CDR2 is FYNNEI. The V end was cut by 1 base, the J end by 1 base, with 4 bases between. The CDR3 is 13 amino acids. CDR3 residues: CASSEDENTEAFF. The CDR3 DNA is TGTGCCAGCAGTGAAGATGAGAACACTGAAGCTTTCTTT. Looking up the rest from reference TRBV2 and TRBJ1-1 gives the full variable domain: EPEVTQTPSHQVTQMGQEVILRCVPISNHLYFYWYRQILGQKVEFLVSFYNNEISEKSEIFDDQFSVERPDGSNFTLKIRSTKLEDSAMYFCASSEDENTEAFFGQGTRLTVV.

The V call is TRBV5-1, the J call TRBJ2-7; D possibly corresponds to TRBD2 (6 bases). The CDR3 totals 15 residues. Deletions cut 4 bases from V and 1 base from J, with 15 bases between. Per the germline V gene, CDR1 is SGHRS and CDR2 is YFSETQ. The CDR3 sequence: CASSQLRDPSYEQYF. CDR3 DNA sequence: TGCGCCAGCAGCCAACTGCGGGACCCGTCCTACGAGCAGTACTTC.